The rows below give T cell receptor beta chains drawn from one sample of a study of T cell responses to AZD1222 COVID-19 vaccine. Clones were read by immunoSEQ multiplex PCR, and TCRdb kept only the in-frame ones, dropping some. The sample holds about 83,000 clones; about 84% are singletons and the top ten take approximately 9%. Sequencing used peripheral blood, obtained on day 0 of AZD1222 vaccination. Source of these receptors: an adult in good health. The CDR3 runs from the conserved cysteine through the conserved F or W. The order of the fields is clone size, CDR3 length, V gene, D gene, J gene, CDR3 DNA, CDR3 protein. The D gene is left open where the match is weak. Clone sizes are given selectively: once, few, many, or a class where the clone is expanded.

clone_size: NA; cdr3_length: 14; v_call: TRBV18; d_call: NA; j_call: TRBJ1-2; cdr3_nt: TGTGCCAGCTCACCCCGGGAGAGCGCTTATGGCTACACCTTC; cdr3_aa: CASSPRESAYGYTF
clone_size: NA; cdr3_length: 13; v_call: TRBV28; d_call: NA; j_call: TRBJ2-1; cdr3_nt: TGTGCCAGCACTTCCTGGGTTGGCCGTGAGCAGTTCTTC; cdr3_aa: CASTSWVGREQFF
clone_size: NA; cdr3_length: 14; v_call: TRBV25-1; d_call: NA; j_call: TRBJ2-3; cdr3_nt: TGTGCCAGCAGTGATATGAGACTAGGCCGAGCGCAGTATTTT; cdr3_aa: CASSDMRLGRAQYF
clone_size: NA; cdr3_length: 15; v_call: TRBV30; d_call: TRBD1; j_call: TRBJ1-6; cdr3_nt: TGTGCCTGGAGTGTAGGACAGGGCTATAATTCACCCCTCCACTTT; cdr3_aa: CAWSVGQGYNSPLHF
clone_size: NA; cdr3_length: 14; v_call: TRBV24-1; d_call: NA; j_call: TRBJ1-5; cdr3_nt: TGTGCCACCAGTGCAACAGGGACAAATCAGCCCCAGCATTTT; cdr3_aa: CATSATGTNQPQHF
clone_size: NA; cdr3_length: 14; v_call: TRBV19; d_call: NA; j_call: TRBJ1-3; cdr3_nt: TGTGCCAGTTGCGCGGTTCACTCTGGAAACACCATATATTTT; cdr3_aa: CASCAVHSGNTIYF
clone_size: NA; cdr3_length: 16; v_call: TRBV2; d_call: NA; j_call: TRBJ2-1; cdr3_nt: TGTGCCAGCAGTGATTTAATGCCGACAGATTACAATGAGCAGTTCTTC; cdr3_aa: CASSDLMPTDYNEQFF
clone_size: NA; cdr3_length: 13; v_call: TRBV19; d_call: NA; j_call: TRBJ1-1; cdr3_nt: TGTGCCAGTAGTATAGTTGTCCGCGTAGAAGCTTTCTTT; cdr3_aa: CASSIVVRVEAFF
clone_size: NA; cdr3_length: 17; v_call: TRBV6-2/TRBV6-3; d_call: NA; j_call: TRBJ2-3; cdr3_nt: TGTGCCAGCAGTTACCCCCTCCGCGCAGGAAGCACAGATACGCAGTATTTT; cdr3_aa: CASSYPLRAGSTDTQYF
clone_size: NA; cdr3_length: 15; v_call: TRBV10-2; d_call: NA; j_call: TRBJ2-2; cdr3_nt: TGCGCCAGCAGGGAACAGAATTCGAACACCGGGGAGCTGTTTTTT; cdr3_aa: CASREQNSNTGELFF
clone_size: NA; cdr3_length: 16; v_call: TRBV15; d_call: NA; j_call: TRBJ1-1; cdr3_nt: TGTGCCACCAGTAACCCCGGGACGGGGGAACGCACTGAAGCTTTCTTT; cdr3_aa: CATSNPGTGERTEAFF
clone_size: NA; cdr3_length: 16; v_call: TRBV19; d_call: NA; j_call: TRBJ2-2; cdr3_nt: TGTGCCAGTAGTATAGTGGGAGTCCGGACCACCGGGGAGCTGTTTTTT; cdr3_aa: CASSIVGVRTTGELFF
clone_size: NA; cdr3_length: 13; v_call: TRBV28; d_call: NA; j_call: TRBJ2-1; cdr3_nt: TGTGCCAGCAGTCTGCTACAAACCGGTGAGCAGTTCTTC; cdr3_aa: CASSLLQTGEQFF
clone_size: once; cdr3_length: 18; v_call: TRBV2; d_call: TRBD1; j_call: TRBJ2-5; cdr3_nt: TGTGCCAGCAGTGAAGCGGCGGTGGGGACAGGGAGGAAAGAGACCCAGTACTTC; cdr3_aa: CASSEAAVGTGRKETQYF
clone_size: NA; cdr3_length: 14; v_call: TRBV30; d_call: NA; j_call: TRBJ1-2; cdr3_nt: TGTGCCTGGAGTTTCGGTAGGGGAAACTATGGCTACACCTTC; cdr3_aa: CAWSFGRGNYGYTF
clone_size: NA; cdr3_length: 14; v_call: TRBV6-5; d_call: NA; j_call: TRBJ1-2; cdr3_nt: TGTGCCAGCAGCCCCAGGGGCTTATCATATGGCTACACCTTC; cdr3_aa: CASSPRGLSYGYTF
clone_size: once; cdr3_length: 15; v_call: TRBV9; d_call: NA; j_call: TRBJ2-7; cdr3_nt: TGTGCCAGCAGCGTAGAGGAGGGGTGGACCTACGAGCAGTACTTC; cdr3_aa: CASSVEEGWTYEQYF
clone_size: NA; cdr3_length: 15; v_call: TRBV30; d_call: NA; j_call: TRBJ2-7; cdr3_nt: TGTGCCTGGAGGGTCCAGAGACCCTACCTCTACGAGCAGTACTTC; cdr3_aa: CAWRVQRPYLYEQYF
clone_size: NA; cdr3_length: 14; v_call: TRBV7-3; d_call: TRBD2; j_call: TRBJ2-7; cdr3_nt: TGTGCCAGCAGCTTCCCCGGGGGTGGGGAGGGGCAGTACTTC; cdr3_aa: CASSFPGGGEGQYF
clone_size: NA; cdr3_length: 16; v_call: TRBV5-4; d_call: NA; j_call: TRBJ1-6; cdr3_nt: TGTGCCAGCAGCTCTAGACCCGCGGGGGGCAATTCACCCCTCCACTTT; cdr3_aa: CASSSRPAGGNSPLHF
clone_size: NA; cdr3_length: 15; v_call: TRBV6-2/TRBV6-3; d_call: NA; j_call: TRBJ1-1; cdr3_nt: TGTGCCAGCAGTCAACTGGGACACCAGAACACTGAAGCTTTCTTT; cdr3_aa: CASSQLGHQNTEAFF
clone_size: few; cdr3_length: 15; v_call: TRBV19; d_call: TRBD1; j_call: TRBJ1-1; cdr3_nt: TGTGCCAGTAGTGCTATCGACAGGGGCTTTACTGAAGCTTTCTTT; cdr3_aa: CASSAIDRGFTEAFF
clone_size: NA; cdr3_length: 17; v_call: TRBV4-2; d_call: NA; j_call: TRBJ1-2; cdr3_nt: TGTGCCAGCAGCCAAGATAGAGGGCAGGACTCTAACTATGGCTACACCTTC; cdr3_aa: CASSQDRGQDSNYGYTF
clone_size: NA; cdr3_length: 13; v_call: TRBV12-3/TRBV12-4; d_call: TRBD2; j_call: TRBJ2-2; cdr3_nt: TGTGCCAGCAAGAGTGGGGGGGCCGGGGAGCTGTTTTTT; cdr3_aa: CASKSGGAGELFF
clone_size: NA; cdr3_length: 14; v_call: TRBV3-1/TRBV3-2; d_call: NA; j_call: TRBJ2-2; cdr3_nt: TGTGCCAGCAGCCAAGATCTGGTGGCCGGGGAGCTGTTTTTT; cdr3_aa: CASSQDLVAGELFF
clone_size: few; cdr3_length: 13; v_call: TRBV24-1; d_call: TRBD1; j_call: TRBJ2-4; cdr3_nt: TGTGCCAGCCAGGGACAGCCAACGGACATTCAGTACTTC; cdr3_aa: CASQGQPTDIQYF
clone_size: NA; cdr3_length: 15; v_call: TRBV29-1; d_call: TRBD2; j_call: TRBJ2-1; cdr3_nt: TGCAGCGTTGGATCCTCTAGCGGGGACTACAATGAGCAGTTCTTC; cdr3_aa: CSVGSSSGDYNEQFF
clone_size: NA; cdr3_length: 15; v_call: TRBV15; d_call: TRBD1; j_call: TRBJ1-6; cdr3_nt: TGTGCCACCAGCAGAGAAGGACAGGGAGATTCACCCCTCCACTTT; cdr3_aa: CATSREGQGDSPLHF
clone_size: once; cdr3_length: 14; v_call: TRBV5-5; d_call: NA; j_call: TRBJ2-1; cdr3_nt: TGTGCCAGCCGGCGGCAGGGAAACTACAATGAGCAGTTCTTC; cdr3_aa: CASRRQGNYNEQFF
clone_size: NA; cdr3_length: 15; v_call: TRBV28; d_call: TRBD2; j_call: TRBJ2-7; cdr3_nt: TGTGCCAGCAGTTTGTCCCTCGGCGGGGGCTACGAGCAGTACTTC; cdr3_aa: CASSLSLGGGYEQYF
clone_size: NA; cdr3_length: 20; v_call: TRBV3-1/TRBV3-2; d_call: TRBD2; j_call: TRBJ2-1; cdr3_nt: TGTGCCAGCAGCCAAGATCCCGTAGCGGGAGGGCTGGGGTTTCGCAATGAGCAGTTCTTC; cdr3_aa: CASSQDPVAGGLGFRNEQFF
clone_size: NA; cdr3_length: 13; v_call: TRBV30; d_call: NA; j_call: TRBJ2-1; cdr3_nt: TGTGCCTGTTACCGGGGGGCGTACAATGAGCAGTTCTTC; cdr3_aa: CACYRGAYNEQFF
clone_size: once; cdr3_length: 13; v_call: TRBV30; d_call: NA; j_call: TRBJ1-4; cdr3_nt: TGTGCCTGGTGCATAAGGGGAGGCGAAAAACTGTTTTTT; cdr3_aa: CAWCIRGGEKLFF
clone_size: few; cdr3_length: 12; v_call: TRBV10-3; d_call: NA; j_call: TRBJ2-7; cdr3_nt: TGTGCCATCAGTGAGCGGTCGGACGAGCAGTACTTC; cdr3_aa: CAISERSDEQYF
clone_size: NA; cdr3_length: 14; v_call: TRBV10-2; d_call: TRBD2; j_call: TRBJ2-3; cdr3_nt: TGCGCCACCGTTAGCGGGAGAGGGTCAGATACGCAGTATTTT; cdr3_aa: CATVSGRGSDTQYF
clone_size: NA; cdr3_length: 15; v_call: TRBV7-8; d_call: TRBD2; j_call: TRBJ2-1; cdr3_nt: TGTGCCAGCAGCCCTGGACTAGCGGGAGGTACTGAGCAGTTCTTC; cdr3_aa: CASSPGLAGGTEQFF
clone_size: NA; cdr3_length: 13; v_call: TRBV18; d_call: NA; j_call: TRBJ1-4; cdr3_nt: TGTGCCAGCTCACCAGCCATAAGTGAAAAACTGTTTTTT; cdr3_aa: CASSPAISEKLFF
clone_size: few; cdr3_length: 16; v_call: TRBV5-1; d_call: TRBD2; j_call: TRBJ2-3; cdr3_nt: TGCGCCAGCAGCTATAGACTAGCGGGAGCCACAGATACGCAGTATTTT; cdr3_aa: CASSYRLAGATDTQYF
clone_size: NA; cdr3_length: 13; v_call: TRBV6-5; d_call: NA; j_call: TRBJ2-7; cdr3_nt: TGTGCCAGCAGTTACGGCCCTAACTACGAGCAGTACTTC; cdr3_aa: CASSYGPNYEQYF
clone_size: NA; cdr3_length: 14; v_call: TRBV21-1; d_call: NA; j_call: TRBJ1-1; cdr3_nt: TGTGCCAGCATCCGGAGGACCGGGAACACTGAAGCTTTCTTT; cdr3_aa: CASIRRTGNTEAFF
clone_size: few; cdr3_length: 13; v_call: TRBV2; d_call: NA; j_call: TRBJ2-5; cdr3_nt: TGTGCCAGCAGCTATTGGGGGGAAGAGACCCAGTACTTC; cdr3_aa: CASSYWGEETQYF
clone_size: NA; cdr3_length: 15; v_call: TRBV13; d_call: TRBD1; j_call: TRBJ1-4; cdr3_nt: TGTGCCAGCAGCCCTGGGAAGGACAGGGTGTCCAAACTGTTTTTT; cdr3_aa: CASSPGKDRVSKLFF
clone_size: NA; cdr3_length: 13; v_call: TRBV15; d_call: NA; j_call: TRBJ2-1; cdr3_nt: TGTGCCACCAGCAGAGATCATTGGAATGAGCAGTTCTTC; cdr3_aa: CATSRDHWNEQFF
clone_size: once; cdr3_length: 15; v_call: TRBV24-1; d_call: TRBD1; j_call: TRBJ2-2; cdr3_nt: TGTGCCACCAGTGATCCCGGGACAGGGAACGGGGAGCTGTTTTTT; cdr3_aa: CATSDPGTGNGELFF
clone_size: NA; cdr3_length: 13; v_call: TRBV11-2; d_call: NA; j_call: TRBJ1-1; cdr3_nt: TGTGCCAGCAGCTTAGGGTGGAACACTGAAGCTTTCTTT; cdr3_aa: CASSLGWNTEAFF
clone_size: NA; cdr3_length: 13; v_call: TRBV5-4; d_call: NA; j_call: TRBJ2-1; cdr3_nt: TGTGCCAGCAGCCCCGAGGATTGGGATGAGCAGTTCTTC; cdr3_aa: CASSPEDWDEQFF
clone_size: NA; cdr3_length: 15; v_call: TRBV14; d_call: TRBD2; j_call: TRBJ2-7; cdr3_nt: TGTGCCAGCAGCCAAGTTAGCGGGGGGCCTGACGAGCAGTACTTC; cdr3_aa: CASSQVSGGPDEQYF
clone_size: NA; cdr3_length: 15; v_call: TRBV7-9; d_call: TRBD1; j_call: TRBJ1-1; cdr3_nt: TGTGCCAGCAGCTTCCGACAGGGAGGAGACACTGAAGCTTTCTTT; cdr3_aa: CASSFRQGGDTEAFF
clone_size: NA; cdr3_length: 16; v_call: TRBV7-8; d_call: TRBD2; j_call: TRBJ2-7; cdr3_nt: TGTGCCAGCAGCTTGGGCCCCCGGGGCGGGAGCTACGAGCAGTACTTC; cdr3_aa: CASSLGPRGGSYEQYF
clone_size: once; cdr3_length: 15; v_call: TRBV19; d_call: TRBD1; j_call: TRBJ1-1; cdr3_nt: TGTGCCAGTAGTCATAGAGGGGGCTCGAACACTGAAGCTTTCTTT; cdr3_aa: CASSHRGGSNTEAFF
clone_size: few; cdr3_length: 14; v_call: TRBV6-5; d_call: NA; j_call: TRBJ1-1; cdr3_nt: TGTGCCAGCATCAAGGGGGGAGGTAGCACTGAAGCTTTCTTT; cdr3_aa: CASIKGGGSTEAFF
clone_size: NA; cdr3_length: 16; v_call: TRBV5-1; d_call: NA; j_call: TRBJ2-5; cdr3_nt: TGCGCCAGCAGCTTGGATATCGGCAGTCCAGGGGAGACCCAGTACTTC; cdr3_aa: CASSLDIGSPGETQYF
clone_size: once; cdr3_length: 15; v_call: TRBV5-5; d_call: NA; j_call: TRBJ2-1; cdr3_nt: TGTGCCAGCAGCTTGGTAGGGGACTCGTACAATGAGCAGTTCTTC; cdr3_aa: CASSLVGDSYNEQFF
clone_size: NA; cdr3_length: 15; v_call: TRBV6-5; d_call: NA; j_call: TRBJ1-1; cdr3_nt: TGTGCCAGCAGTCCGCGGGCAGGGGTGGGCACTGAAGCTTTCTTT; cdr3_aa: CASSPRAGVGTEAFF
clone_size: NA; cdr3_length: 14; v_call: TRBV30; d_call: NA; j_call: TRBJ2-6; cdr3_nt: TGTGCCTGGAGTATATCCTCTGGGGCCAACGTCCTGACTTTC; cdr3_aa: CAWSISSGANVLTF
clone_size: NA; cdr3_length: 13; v_call: TRBV15; d_call: NA; j_call: TRBJ2-1; cdr3_nt: TGTGCCACCAGCAGACGCCTAGAGAATGAGCAGTTCTTC; cdr3_aa: CATSRRLENEQFF
clone_size: few; cdr3_length: 16; v_call: TRBV11-2; d_call: TRBD1; j_call: TRBJ1-4; cdr3_nt: TGTGCCAGCAGCTCCGGGGGAAGGGGGCGTTTCGAAAAACTGTTTTTT; cdr3_aa: CASSSGGRGRFEKLFF
clone_size: once; cdr3_length: 11; v_call: TRBV25-1; d_call: NA; j_call: TRBJ1-2; cdr3_nt: TGTGCCAGCAATGAGGGTGGAGGCTACACCTTC; cdr3_aa: CASNEGGGYTF
clone_size: NA; cdr3_length: 15; v_call: TRBV6-5; d_call: TRBD2; j_call: TRBJ2-3; cdr3_nt: TGTGCCAGCAGTAAGCGGGAGTTGGGCACAGATACGCAGTATTTT; cdr3_aa: CASSKRELGTDTQYF
clone_size: NA; cdr3_length: 15; v_call: TRBV6-4; d_call: TRBD1; j_call: TRBJ1-2; cdr3_nt: TGTGCCAGCAGTGTAAACGACAGGGATCCGAATGGCTACACCTTC; cdr3_aa: CASSVNDRDPNGYTF